This T cell receptor (beta chain) was identified in a study of T cell repertoires in cytomegalovirus infection. On the study more broadly: Indicated by public TCR beta signatures were CMV infection and matching HLA type. The study, taken as a whole, reports: Identification of carriers of CMV plus the relevant HLA was performed using cumulative public TCR beta family frequency.

This clonotype was seen just once. The antigen is undetermined. TCRdb called the reads again in MiXCR, with one record for every CDR3 protein. The table records approximately 490,000 distinct CDR3 sequences, about 11% of them present only once. V lost 6 bases, J lost 8 bases, and 9 bases stayed unmatched. The CDR3 has 15 amino acids. Per germline, CDR1 LNHDA and CDR2 SQIVND (reference sequence). Sequenced input: PBMCs. This sequence originates from a human donor in good health (CMV status not recorded). Some clones in this sample may be carry-over from other donors' samples. The V and J genes are TRBV19 and TRBJ2-1; the match to TRBD2 covers 11 bases. CDR3 residues: CASSVTSGGLHEQFF. Here the CDR3 DNA reads TGTGCCAGTAGCGTTACTAGCGGGGGCCTCCATGAGCAGTTCTTC.